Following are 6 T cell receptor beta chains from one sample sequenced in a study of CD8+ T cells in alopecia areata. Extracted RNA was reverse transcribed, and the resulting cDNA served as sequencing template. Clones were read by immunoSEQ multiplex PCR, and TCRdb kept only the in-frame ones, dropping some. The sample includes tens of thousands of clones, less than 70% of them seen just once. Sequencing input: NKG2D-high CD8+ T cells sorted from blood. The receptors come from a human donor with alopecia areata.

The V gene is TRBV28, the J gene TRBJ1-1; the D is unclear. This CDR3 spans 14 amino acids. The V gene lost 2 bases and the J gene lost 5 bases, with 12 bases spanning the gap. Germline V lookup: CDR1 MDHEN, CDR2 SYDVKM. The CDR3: CASSLVPGGTEAFF. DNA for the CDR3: TGTGCCAGCAGTTTAGTTCCGGGAGGGACTGAAGCTTTCTTT.

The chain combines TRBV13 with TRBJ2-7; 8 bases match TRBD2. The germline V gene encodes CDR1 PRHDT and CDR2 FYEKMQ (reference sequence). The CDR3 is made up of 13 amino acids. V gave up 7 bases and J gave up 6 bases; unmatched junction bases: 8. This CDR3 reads CASTVGGEPEQYF. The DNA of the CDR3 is TGTGCCAGCACCGTCGGGGGGGAGCCCGAGCAGTACTTC.

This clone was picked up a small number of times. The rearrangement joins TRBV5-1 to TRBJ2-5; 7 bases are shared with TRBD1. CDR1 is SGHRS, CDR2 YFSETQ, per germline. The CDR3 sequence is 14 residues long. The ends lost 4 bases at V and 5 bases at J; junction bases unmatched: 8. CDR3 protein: CASSHVTGTETQYF. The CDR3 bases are TGCGCCAGCAGCCACGTGACAGGGACGGAGACCCAGTACTTC.

CDR3 residues: CASSQVPAENTGELFF. In DNA form, the CDR3 reads TGCGCCAGCAGCCAAGTCCCAGCGGAGAACACCGGGGAGCTGTTTTTT. The rearrangement joins TRBV4-3 to TRBJ2-2, with D possibly TRBD2 on 5 matching bases. Germline loops: CDR1 LGHNA, CDR2 YSLEER. CDR3 length: 16 residues. The V end was cut by 1 base, the J end by 1 base, with 10 bases between.

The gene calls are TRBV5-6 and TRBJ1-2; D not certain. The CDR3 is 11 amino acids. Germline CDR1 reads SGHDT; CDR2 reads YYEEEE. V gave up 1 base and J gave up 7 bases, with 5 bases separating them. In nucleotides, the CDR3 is TGTGCCAGCAGCTTGTCCGGTGGCTACACCTTC. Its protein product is CASSLSGGYTF.

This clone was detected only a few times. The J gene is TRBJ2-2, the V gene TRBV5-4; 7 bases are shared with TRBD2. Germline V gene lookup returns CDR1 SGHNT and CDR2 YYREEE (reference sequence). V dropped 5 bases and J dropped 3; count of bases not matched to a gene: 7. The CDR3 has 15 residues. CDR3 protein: CASSLAEGDTGELFF. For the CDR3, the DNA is TGTGCCAGCAGTCTAGCGGAGGGCGACACCGGGGAGCTGTTTTTT. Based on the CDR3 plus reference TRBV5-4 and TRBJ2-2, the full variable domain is ETGVTQSPTHLIKTRGQQVTLRCSSQSGHNTVSWYQQALGQGPQFIFQYYREEENGRGNFPPRFSGLQFPNYSSELNVNALELDDSALYLCASSLAEGDTGELFFGEGSRLTVL.